This T cell receptor beta chain was sequenced during a study of T cell responses to AZD1222 COVID-19 vaccine. Regarding this clone: Its matching antigen is unknown.

Broader study findings: White British ancestry dominated among donors, who included more females, and clonal diversity was possibly underestimated. Among AZD1222 vaccinees, only six were seropositive at baseline. Targets within unmutated variant regions were reportedly found for nearly half of spike-specific TCRs.

Assay: immunoSEQ multiplex PCR; the TCRdb copy retains only in-frame clones and omits some. The sample carries fewer than 110,000 clones, about 90% recorded once. This CDR3 has 14 residues. Germline CDR1 SGHRS, CDR2 YFSETQ. V was shortened by 3 bases and J by 5 bases, with 14 bases between the two germline ends. The TCR sequence derives from an adult who received the AZD1222 COVID-19 vaccine. The chain recombines TRBV5-1 with TRBJ2-5; a weak D match, TRBD1 (8 bases). The specimen comprised peripheral blood, sampled 28 days after the second AZD1222 dose. The CDR3 spells CASSWTGRGETQYF. DNA of the CDR3: TGCGCCAGCAGCTGGACAGGGCGGGGGGAGACCCAGTACTTC.